This TCR beta chain came from a study of cytomegalovirus exposure and HLA in healthy donors (dated by TCRdb to 2016 to 2017). For the wider study: An earlier analysis of several hundred of the donors reported approximately 290 Gb of sequence data and 117 million unique TCR beta sequences from about 180 million T cells. Around 320 gigabases of sequencing data and approximately 84 million unique TCR sequences were included in an early release covering roughly 600 HLA-typed donors. The genetic ancestry cluster associated with self-reported Caucasian donors included around four fifths of the approximately 410 genotyped donors. The study was designed to test whether signatures of past pathogen exposure could be identified by cataloging public T cell receptors. The study profiled the T cell repertoires of under 700 subjects by immunosequencing and related them to cytomegalovirus serostatus. In addition to the first cohort of 500 to 850 subjects, a separate validation cohort of 130 or so different subjects was used. High-throughput TCR immunosequencing, statistical association of individual TCRs with disease status, and machine learning were combined to predict cytomegalovirus infection status. A later analysis re-analyzed previously published TCR beta repertoires from 650 to 800 donors and added high-resolution HLA genotyping to study TCR occurrence patterns. The later analysis used no new phenotypic data to find candidate immune exposures, relying instead on TCR beta sequences and their occurrence across donors. In an earlier analysis of several hundred of the donors, high-throughput TCR beta sequencing was used to judge whether each TCR beta V gene segment behaved as functional or pseudogenic. Donor age, sex, ethnicity and CMV serostatus were compiled alongside the repertoire data. A later genetic analysis used genome-wide SNP genotypes for about 60% of the roughly 700 donors, treating that subset as a discovery cohort. All discovery cohort repertoires had been generated on a single sequencing platform. Both class I and class II loci were covered by HLA typing, at four-digit resolution. Typing coverage varied by locus: roughly 620-640 donors for A, B, C, DRB1 and DQB1; approximately 560 for DQA1; about 570 for DPA1; around 490 for DPB1. About five DR-DQ haplotypes were treated as single units for association and clustering because of strong linkage in the cohort. On average, around 240,000 unique TCR beta nucleotide sequences were sequenced per donor among more than 350 genotyped donors of the cohort, with roughly a sixth of those sequences being non-productive. Overall study outcomes, separate from this receptor: Because the 87-base-pair reads could not distinguish some IMGT-functional V segments, including TRBV6-2 and TRBV6-3, those segments were excluded. Assigning TCR associations to individual alleles was difficult when HLA alleles, especially DR and DQ, strongly co-occurred. The authors suggested that the approach could potentially be generalized to other disease states and immunological phenotypes. The presence/absence analyses assumed that sequencing depth was roughly uniform across donors, and that assumption may not be true. For the cohort, immune exposure information was limited to CMV serostatus. Only TCR beta chains were sequenced in this cohort, and the absence of alpha or paired-chain data limited detectable features. Cytomegalovirus status was reported to be diagnosed by the classifier with high specificity and sensitivity in both the original and validation cohorts. In an earlier analysis of some 640 of the donors, most TCR beta V segments were observed in productive rearrangements about 90% or about 30% of the time, broadly matching IMGT annotations. In a later analysis, most CMV-associated TCR beta chains were found to appear HLA-restricted, with HLA associations seemingly driven largely by CMV exposure. In a later analysis, the rate of TCR association differed among HLA loci, with DRB1 alleles having the most associated TCRs and HLA-C alleles having the fewest. A few of the identified cytomegalovirus-associated TCR beta chains were confirmed in vitro to be specific for cytomegalovirus antigens. A cluster of highly shared sequence variants was judged likely to be a technical artifact of the sequencing pipeline. While some public TCRs were present in many individuals, most TCR sequences turned up only very rarely across donors. The study listed 164 TCR beta chains as associated with cytomegalovirus. Specific HLA alleles were associated with 15,000 to 20,000 TCR beta sequences at a false discovery rate of 0.05 in a later analysis. Linkage disequilibrium might explain the correlated functional status among segregating V segments, but an unknown experimental factor could not be excluded. Because some donors lacked HLA typing at each locus, the association tests relied only on the typed subset. Because counts were too low, more than 15 rarely observed V segments, including chromosome 9 orphons, were excluded from the earlier analysis of a few hundred of the donors. A further reported finding was that TCR beta sequences accurately predicted the HLA-A and HLA-B alleles for most subjects in the first cohort. A later genetic analysis reported fewer N-insertions in productive TCRs among donors in an Asian-associated ancestry cluster than the roughly 620-donor mean. In a later genetic analysis, a missense DCLRE1C variant was associated with V-gene and J-gene trimming of TCR beta chains, and the association was replicated in an independent cohort. In a later analysis, HLA-associated TCR beta chains were found to be more clonally expanded and to have lower generation probabilities than equally common non-associated chains. A later analysis reported that several top co-occurrence clusters appeared linked to parvovirus B19, influenza, CMV and Epstein-Barr virus.

Libraries were prepared through the immunoSEQ multiplex PCR assay. A mixture of 60 forward primers for TCR Vbeta segments and 13 reverse primers for TCR Jbeta segments was used in the multiplex PCR. The CDR3 region of rearranged TCR beta genes was amplified from genomic DNA with a multiplex PCR assay. The Illumina HiSeq System was used to sequence the amplified TCR beta libraries as 87-base-pair reads. Per the original workflow: In a later analysis, tens of millions of unique TCR beta chains were counted across the 690 or so repertoires, and approximately 11 million of these chains were shared by at least two donors. A nearest-neighbor algorithm error-corrected the raw reads and collapsed the reads into unique sequences, merging closely related sequences to remove PCR and sequencing errors. V, D and J gene segments were assigned by aligning CDR3 sequences to IMGT reference sequences. Each retained sequence needed at least a six-nucleotide match to both a V gene segment and a J gene segment. Rearrangements were called productive when the CDR3 lacked stop codons and stayed in frame with V and J; all others were non-productive. Following IMGT convention, CDR3 was defined as the stretch from the second conserved V-encoded cysteine to the conserved J-encoded phenylalanine. The earlier analysis of about 610 of the donors excluded sequences that lacked an unambiguous match to a single V gene segment. In an earlier analysis of several hundred of the donors, V segments were called functional above 56.7% productive rearrangements and were called segregating when the between-donor standard deviation exceeded 5%. A statistical classification framework was built for diagnosing cytomegalovirus status from the catalog of TCR beta chain sequences. V and J gene assignment, in a later analysis, came from comparing TCR nucleotide sequences with IMGT/GENE-DB human TR gene sequences. Using the TCRdist pipeline, a later analysis assigned CDR3 sequences along with most-parsimonious VDJ recombination scenarios. In a later analysis, each TCR beta chain was defined by its CDR3 amino acid sequence together with its V-gene family, and reads without a unique V-gene family were excluded. To address suspected cross-contamination and a sequencing artifact, a later analysis removed around 600 highly shared, low-generation-probability nucleotide sequences. A later analysis calculated a clonal expansion index for each public chain from normalized within-repertoire ranks of inferred template counts. In a later analysis, generation probabilities were computed using a VDJ recombination model fitted to out-of-frame rearrangements, and the results were checked against IGoR. Hypergeometric tests were used in a later analysis to score TCR-TCR, TCR-HLA and TCR-CMV co-occurrence, with a repertoire-size bias correction applied to the TCR pairs. A later analysis estimated false discovery rates by permuting HLA or CMV assignments 20 times. In a later analysis, co-occurring TCRs were grouped with DBSCAN, and TCRdist sequence similarity was added when clustering was performed within HLA-allele-positive subsets. Repertoires with fewer than 30,000 or more than 120,000 public chains, plus five repertoires with anomalous nucleotide sharing, were excluded from co-occurrence clustering. Drawn from immuneACCESS, this table holds only the in-frame rearrangements with V and J called that TCRdb kept. Clones are partly lost; checked studies trace under half to an unresolved V gene and leave the rest unexplained. The DNA gave D and trimming, while V, J and clone size come from that table. The sample records some 150,000 clones, around 80% of which are singletons. The top ten clonotypes cover 4.5% of the sample.

This clone was seen more than once but under ten times. No cognate antigen has been identified for it. No base quality information exists; no much larger clone differs at one position. Looking up the germline V gene yields CDR1 SGHTA and CDR2 FQGTGA. Unmatched junction bases come to 4, with V trimmed by 0 bases and J by 6 bases. The CDR3 numbers 16 residues from cysteine through phenylalanine. The CDR3 DNA has 48 bases and is translated from base 1. The cohort consisted of some 730 healthy bone marrow donors. At the time of sampling, every cohort member was nominally healthy, though immune exposures that went unrecorded were likely present. The donor was CMV seropositive and belonged to the group of some 290 seropositive cohort members. A peripheral blood sample was provided by each donor, and peripheral blood mononuclear cells were used for TCR beta sequencing. The Qiagen DNeasy Blood Extraction Kit was used to extract genomic DNA from the blood cell samples.

The V and J segments used are TRBV7-3 and TRBJ2-1, with 11 middle bases fitting TRBD2. The sequence derives from a woman aged 45-65 years in good health and CMV-seropositive. Sequencing was carried out using PBMCs. The nucleotide sequence is TGTGCCAGCAGCTTAACCGGACTAGCGGGTGTCAATGAGCAGTTCTTC. It translates as CASSLTGLAGVNEQFF. Reference TRBV7-3 and TRBJ2-1 proteins supply the regions before and after the CDR3; the full variable domain is: GAGVSQTPSNKVTEKGKYVELRCDPISGHTALYWYRQSLGQGPEFLIYFQGTGAADDSGLPNDRFFAVRPEGSVSTLKIQRTERGDSAVYLCASSLTGLAGVNEQFFGPGTRLTVL.